This note documents a single T cell receptor beta chain sequence. This CDR3 comprises 18 residues. The ends lost 3 bases at V and 0 bases at J; junction bases unmatched: 6. CDR1 is LNHDA, CDR2 SQIVND, per germline (reference sequence). Libraries were prepared by immunoSEQ multiplex PCR; TCRdb keeps only in-frame clonotypes and omits some of them. The sample holds under 150,000 clones, 80% to 90% seen once. The data derive from a study of control samples from healthy donors and cancer patients. J is TRBJ2-5 and V is TRBV19; 14 nucleotides align to TRBD2. The receptor's source is a woman aged 50 to 60 with colorectal cancer. The sample taken for sequencing was PBMCs. The CDR3 spells CASSMIWTSGGYQETQYF. CDR3 in DNA: TGTGCCAGTAGTATGATCTGGACTAGCGGGGGGTACCAAGAGACCCAGTACTTC.